The 14 T cell receptor beta chains below were found in one sample sequenced in a study of T cell changes during pregnancy in multiple sclerosis. The protocol was immunoSEQ multiplex PCR, while the TCRdb copy is restricted to in-frame clones and leaves out a portion. The data contain roughly 26,000 clones, roughly 87% of them seen just once; the ten biggest clones take up roughly 17%. Sequences were derived from CD8+ T cells from peripheral blood mononuclear cells, sampled in the second trimester of pregnancy. These receptors all come from a female donor with multiple sclerosis, enrolled in a pregnancy study.

This chain connects TRBV5-8 to TRBJ1-1; unclear D gene. This CDR3 is 14 amino acids long. In germline, CDR1 is SGHTS, CDR2 YDEGEE. V was cut by 1 base and J by 4 bases, with 11 bases left in between. For the CDR3, the DNA is TGTGCCAGCAGCTTGATCCGGGGAAGCACTGAAGCTTTCTTT. Translated, it gives CASSLIRGSTEAFF.

The chain uses TRBV14 and TRBJ2-7, with 7 bases aligning to TRBD2. Germline V gene data show CDR1 as SGHDN and CDR2 as FVKESK. Trimming removed 4 bases from V and 7 bases from J; junction bases left unmatched: 10. This CDR3 has 14 residues. The CDR3 region has the DNA TGTGCCAGCAGCCTTAGGGAGGGCCGAAATGAGCAGTACTTC. This translates into CASSLREGRNEQYF. The full variable domain, with the rest looked up from reference TRBV14 and TRBJ2-7, is EAGVTQFPSHSVIEKGQTVTLRCDPISGHDNLYWYRRVMGKEIKFLLHFVKESKQDESGMPNNRFLAERTGGTYSTLKVQPAELEDSGVYFCASSLREGRNEQYFGPGTRLTVT.

The chain couples TRBV4-1 to TRBJ2-5; D perhaps matches TRBD1 (5 bases). The end of the DNA aligns better with TRBJ2-7, so the J call may be wrong. CDR3 length equals 13 residues. CDR1 is MGHRA, CDR2 YSYEKL, per germline. This CDR3 reads CASSPDSSYEQYF. For the CDR3, the DNA is TGCGCCAGCAGCCCCGACAGCTCCTACGAGCAGTACTTC.

CDR3 nucleotide sequence: TGTGCCAGCTCACCACTGACAGGAACCTTAGTCTATGGCTACACCTTC. It yields the protein CASSPLTGTLVYGYTF. J is TRBJ1-2 and V is TRBV18, with a weak D call TRBD1 (6 bases). This CDR3 contains 16 residues. V was clipped by 1 base and J by 4 bases, with 16 bases between them. CDR1 is KGHSH and CDR2 is LQKENI in the germline V gene.

J is TRBJ2-1 and V is TRBV9; 7 bases align to TRBD2. The V gene's germline CDR1 is SGDLS and CDR2 YYNGEE. V shed 0 bases and J 5 bases; nucleotides not matched to a gene: 2. The CDR3 contains 14 residues. The CDR3 is CASSVVGLDNEQFF. CDR3 nucleotide sequence: TGTGCCAGCAGCGTAGTCGGACTAGACAATGAGCAGTTCTTC.

With respect to this clone: Germline and junction disagree at one end, which may indicate a read error. This CDR3 reads CASSLVGTVGGDF. As DNA, the CDR3 is TGTGCCAGCAGCTTAGTGGGTACGGTAGGCGGGGACTTC. The chain employs TRBV7-9 and TRBJ2-7; maybe TRBD2 (6 bases). The germline CDR1 and CDR2 sequences are SEHNR and FQNEAQ (reference sequence). The CDR3 consists of 13 residues.

CDR3 residues: CASSLSWDRPYNEQFF. The CDR3 DNA reads as TGTGCCAGCAGTTTAAGTTGGGACAGGCCCTACAATGAGCAGTTCTTC. V is TRBV28 and J is TRBJ2-1, with 8 bases lining up with TRBD1. Germline V CDR1 and CDR2: MDHEN, SYDVKM. V dropped 2 bases and J dropped 2; count of bases not matched to a gene: 5. The CDR3 runs 16 residues.

The J gene is TRBJ2-7, the V gene TRBV7-2; D perhaps matches TRBD2 (6 bases). CDR1 SGHTA and CDR2 FQGNSA come from the germline V gene. The CDR3 is 15 residues long. Trimming removed 1 base from V and 2 bases from J, with 12 bases in between. DNA for the CDR3: TGTGCCAGCAGCTTAGGGCGGGGAGGTGCCTACGAGCAGTACTTC. The encoded protein is CASSLGRGGAYEQYF.

The chain combines TRBV15 with TRBJ2-1, with 7 positions matching TRBD1. The CDR3 spans 15 residues. Unmatched junction bases numbered 11, after V lost 6 bases and J lost 6 bases. Germline V gene lookup returns CDR1 LNHNV and CDR2 YYDKDF (reference sequence). The CDR3 protein is CATRAYRGNFNEQFF. The CDR3 bases are TGTGCCACCAGGGCGTACAGGGGTAACTTCAATGAGCAGTTCTTC.

The rearrangement links TRBV19 to TRBJ2-7; possibly TRBD1 for D (6 bases). Trimming shortened V by 8 bases and J by 4 bases, and 15 bases separated the two germline ends. The CDR3 runs 13 residues. The V gene's germline CDR1 is LNHDA and CDR2 SQIVND (reference sequence). The CDR3 coding sequence is TGTGCCAGTGCTCCGGGACATCCATACGAGCAGTACTTC. Residues: CASAPGHPYEQYF.

This chain uses TRBV2 with TRBJ2-5, with 16 bases identical to TRBD2. Per germline, CDR1 SNHLY and CDR2 FYNNEI. The CDR3 consists of 20 residues. With V trimmed by 7 bases and J by 2 bases, 16 bases remained unmatched. CDR3: CASTHTSGTSGRGLQETQYF. The CDR3 DNA reads as TGTGCCAGCACCCATACCTCTGGGACTAGCGGGAGGGGTTTACAAGAGACCCAGTACTTC.

The rearrangement links TRBV4-1 to TRBJ2-7; 12 nucleotides agree with TRBD2. Looked up from germline, CDR1 is MGHRA and CDR2 is YSYEKL. The CDR3 consists of 18 residues. V trimming: 4 bases; J trimming: 2 bases; junction bases outside the gene matches: 12. The CDR3 spells CASSPESLAGGYPYEQYF. As DNA, the CDR3 is TGCGCCAGCAGCCCTGAGTCCCTAGCGGGAGGGTACCCCTACGAGCAGTACTTC.

The chain is built from TRBV18 and TRBJ2-1, with 7 bases identical to TRBD2. The CDR3 has 16 residues. Trimming took 4 bases from V and 4 from J; bases not matched to a gene: 10. Germline V gene sequence: CDR1 KGHSH, CDR2 LQKENI. The CDR3 loop is CASSHRNSGLYNEQFF. The DNA of the CDR3 is TGTGCCAGCTCACACCGGAATAGCGGGCTATACAATGAGCAGTTCTTC.

The chain uses TRBV19 and TRBJ2-4; the match to TRBD1 covers 7 bases. Germline-derived CDR1 and CDR2 are LNHDA and SQIVND (reference sequence). V dropped 3 bases and J dropped 4; count of bases not matched to a gene: 3. CDR3 length: 14 residues. The CDR3 spells CASSMGQPKNIQYF. The CDR3 DNA sequence: TGTGCCAGTAGTATGGGACAGCCAAAAAACATTCAGTACTTC.